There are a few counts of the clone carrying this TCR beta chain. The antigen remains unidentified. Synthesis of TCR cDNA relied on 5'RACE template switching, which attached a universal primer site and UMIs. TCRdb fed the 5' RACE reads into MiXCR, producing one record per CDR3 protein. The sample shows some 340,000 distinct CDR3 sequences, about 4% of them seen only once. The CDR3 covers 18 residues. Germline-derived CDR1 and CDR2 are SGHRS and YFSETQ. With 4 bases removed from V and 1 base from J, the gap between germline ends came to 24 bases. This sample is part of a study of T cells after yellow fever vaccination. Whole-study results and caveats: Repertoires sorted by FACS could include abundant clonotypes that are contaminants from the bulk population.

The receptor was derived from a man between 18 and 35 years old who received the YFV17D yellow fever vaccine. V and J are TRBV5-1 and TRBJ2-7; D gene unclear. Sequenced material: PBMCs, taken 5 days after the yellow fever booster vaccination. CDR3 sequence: CASSLRSRTGRESYEQYF. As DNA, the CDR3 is TGCGCCAGCAGCCTGCGGTCGAGGACGGGTAGAGAGTCCTACGAGCAGTACTTC.